This T cell receptor beta chain was sequenced for a study of blood T cell repertoires in COVID-19. About the research overall: Acute and convalescent COVID-19 specimens originated in the United States, Italy and Spain.

This clone was detected only a few times. The table came from immunoSEQ multiplex PCR; TCRdb's copy has only in-frame clones and leaves some out. The profile shows 35,000 to 50,000 clones, 88% of them singletons. This TCR came from a woman aged 40 to 50 with acute or convalescent COVID-19. The sample taken for sequencing was peripheral blood.

CDR3 loop: CASSAPSDTGQETQYF. CDR3 in DNA: TGTGCCAGCAGTGCCCCCTCGGATACAGGTCAAGAGACCCAGTACTTC. V usage is TRBV28 and J usage is TRBJ2-5; D is perhaps TRBD1 (5 bases). The CDR3 is made up of 16 amino acids. Germline assignment: CDR1 MDHEN and CDR2 SYDVKM. Trimming took off 5 bases at V and 2 bases at J, with 18 bases between the two ends.